Below, 14 T cell receptor beta chains from the same sample are listed, as sequenced in a study of metastatic and nonmetastatic thyroid tumors. TCRdb re-called clones from the PCR reads using MiXCR. The table records 85,000 to 100,000 clones, 12% of them present only once. The entire patient cohort was treatment-naive prior to thyroid surgery. Sequencing input: blood. Every receptor here comes from a female donor with papillary thyroid cancer or a benign thyroid nodule (not recorded which). Some clones in this sample may be carry-over from other donors' samples.

This clone was counted many times. V and J are TRBV28 and TRBJ2-7; a possible D gene is TRBD1 (6 bases). The V gene lost 0 bases and the J gene lost 7 bases, with 19 bases spanning the gap. The CDR3 length is 16 residues. The germline gives CDR1 MDHEN, CDR2 SYDVKM. CDR3 nucleotide sequence: TGTGCCAGCAGTTTATGGCAGGGGCATTCCCCCTGGGAGCAGTACTTC. Protein: CASSLWQGHSPWEQYF. Variable domain in full (rest from reference TRBV28 and TRBJ2-7): DVKVTQSSRYLVKRTGEKVFLECVQDMDHENMFWYRQDPGLGLRLIYFSYDVKMKEKGDIPEGYSVSREKKERFSLILESASTNQTSMYLCASSLWQGHSPWEQYFGPGTRLTVT.

This clone was seen many times. V gene TRBV11-1 combines with J gene TRBJ2-3, with 12 bases aligning to TRBD2. Trimming took 4 bases from V and 9 from J; bases not matched to a gene: 2. CDR3 length equals 13 residues. The germline gives CDR1 SGHAT, CDR2 FQDESV (reference sequence). CDR3 sequence (DNA): TGTGCCAGCAGCTCCGGACTAGCGGGGACGCAGTATTTT. This encodes CASSSGLAGTQYF.

This clone was seen a few times. The junction differs from germline at one of its ends, possibly a read error. The rearrangement links TRBV7-2 to TRBJ2-2, with D uncertain. CDR1 SGHTA and CDR2 FQGNSA come from the germline V gene. The CDR3 consists of 14 residues. For the CDR3, the DNA is TGTGCCAGCATCTTAGCTCGCCACACCGGGGAGCTGTTTTTT. This sequence encodes CASILARHTGELFF.

Notes on this clone: With a much larger clone just one base away, this may be a read error. The same CDR3 also results from other DNA sequences found in this sample. The chain is built from TRBV3-1 and TRBJ2-1; perhaps TRBD2 as D (6 bases). The CDR3 totals 16 residues. Germline CDR1 reads LGHDT; CDR2 reads YNNKEL (reference sequence). The V end lost 4 bases, the J end lost 5 bases, and 18 bases lay between the germline ends. Written as DNA, the CDR3 is TGTGCCAGCAGCCGCGCCCTACTAGCTGGGCACAATGAGCAGTTCTTC. Translating gives CASSRALLAGHNEQFF.

At least ten counts were recorded for this clone. This chain links TRBV5-1 with TRBJ1-1, with 8 bases identical to TRBD1. The CDR3 contains 16 residues. Germline V CDR1 and CDR2: SGHRS, YFSETQ. V lost 4 bases, J lost 1 base, and 9 bases stayed unmatched. CDR3 region: CASSPRGTGGNTEAFF. CDR3 DNA sequence: TGCGCCAGCAGCCCCAGGGGTACAGGGGGGAACACTGAAGCTTTCTTT.

This clone was counted only a few times. The gene calls are TRBV6-1 and TRBJ2-7, with D possibly matching TRBD2 (5 bases). The length of the CDR3 is 14 residues. Germline V lookup: CDR1 MNHNS, CDR2 SASEGT. Trimming shortened V by 5 bases and J by 0 bases, and 11 bases separated the two germline ends. CDR3 in DNA: TGTGCCAGCAGTCCGCGGGTAAGCTCCTACGAGCAGTACTTC. Translating gives CASSPRVSSYEQYF.

In this sample, this clone turned up many times. V is TRBV27 and J is TRBJ1-5; no clear D gene. CDR3 length: 14 residues. Trimming removed 3 bases from V and 5 bases from J, with 11 bases in between. Germline V gives CDR1 MNHEY, CDR2 SMNVEV (reference sequence). The CDR3 bases are TGTGCCAGCAGTTTGTTAGGCCCAGATCAGCCCCAGCATTTT. Encoded protein: CASSLLGPDQPQHF.

Many counts were recorded for this clone. The chain combines TRBV25-1 with TRBJ2-5; 8 bases align to TRBD1. Germline loops: CDR1 MGHDK, CDR2 SYGVNS. There are 13 residues in the CDR3. The junction had 2 bases not matched to a gene; V was cut back by 4 bases and J by 4 bases. The CDR3 here is CASSGGTGETQYF. CDR3 DNA: TGTGCCAGCAGTGGGGGGACAGGAGAGACCCAGTACTTC.

The V call is TRBV20-1, the J call TRBJ1-2, with D maybe TRBD1 (5 bases). The V end lost 4 bases, the J end lost 8 bases, and 20 bases lay between the germline ends. This CDR3 has 14 residues. Germline CDR1 and CDR2: DFQATT and SNEGSKA (reference sequence). This CDR3 is CSATHFGGAGGYTF. CDR3 nucleotides: TGCAGTGCTACCCACTTTGGGGGTGCAGGAGGCTACACCTTC.

This clone came up a few times. The sample carries other DNA sequences with the same CDR3. The V gene is TRBV6-5, the J gene TRBJ1-2; 10 bases line up with TRBD1. The germline V gene encodes CDR1 MNHEY and CDR2 SVGAGI. The CDR3 contains 16 residues. V was pared by 2 bases and J by 4 bases, with 7 bases of the junction left unmatched. The CDR3 nucleotides are TGTGCCAGCAGTTACCTTCGGACAGGGGGAAGCTATGGCTACACCTTC. It translates to CASSYLRTGGSYGYTF.

This clone occurred a few times. This chain uses TRBV20-1 with TRBJ2-5; TRBD2 might be the D (6 bases). The V end lost 2 bases, the J end lost 5 bases, and 15 bases lay between the germline ends. Germline assignment: CDR1 DFQATT and CDR2 SNEGSKA (reference sequence). The CDR3 totals 14 residues. In nucleotides, the CDR3 is TGCAGTGCTAGAAGGACCGGCGGAGGGGAGACCCAGTACTTC. It specifies CSARRTGGGETQYF.

Many counts were recorded for this clone. The J gene is TRBJ1-1, the V gene TRBV12-3 or TRBV12-4; 7 bases match TRBD1. The CDR3 length is 14 residues. The junction had 3 bases not matched to a gene; V was cut back by 4 bases and J by 1 base. The CDR3 DNA reads as TGTGCCAGCAGTTCCCGGGACAGGAACACTGAAGCTTTCTTT. Encoded protein: CASSSRDRNTEAFF.

This clone was observed at least ten times. This chain's CDR3 is CASSPTPRLVSRETQYF. Here the CDR3 DNA reads TGTGCCAGCAGCCCCACACCGCGACTAGTGAGTCGGGAGACCCAGTACTTC. The rearrangement links TRBV11-2 to TRBJ2-5; possible D gene TRBD2, 6 bases. This CDR3 is built from 17 residues. Germline-derived CDR1 and CDR2 are SGHAT and FQNNGV. V shed 5 bases and J shed 5 bases, with 24 bases lying between them. Full variable domain (outside the CDR3, taken from reference TRBV11-2 and TRBJ2-5): EAGVAQSPRYKIIEKRQSVAFWCNPISGHATLYWYQQILGQGPKLLIQFQNNGVVDDSQLPKDRFSAERLKGVDSTLKIQPAKLEDSAVYLCASSPTPRLVSRETQYFGPGTRLLVL.

This clone was counted ten times or more. This chain uses TRBV6-6 with TRBJ1-6; 8 positions match TRBD1. Germline V gives CDR1 MNHNY, CDR2 SVGAGI (reference sequence). This CDR3 has 14 amino acids. J lost 10 bases, V lost 2 bases, and 4 bases had no gene match. As DNA, the CDR3 is TGTGCCAGCAGTTACAACAGGGGGTTGTCACCCCTCCACTTT. This codes for CASSYNRGLSPLHF.